The 14 T cell receptor beta chains reported below all come from one sample, sequenced in a study of cytomegalovirus exposure and HLA in healthy donors. PCR employed 60 Vbeta and 13 Jbeta primers. Data came from immunoSEQ multiplex PCR; TCRdb stores just in-frame clones and leaves some out. The table has some 170,000 clones, under 85% seen once; the top ten hold about 2.5%. Sequencing was done on a sample of PBMCs. The receptors stem from a human donor in good health.

CDR3 sequence: CASGLPRVTALSYEQYF. The DNA of the CDR3 is TGTGCTAGTGGTTTGCCGCGGGTGACTGCCCTCTCCTACGAGCAGTACTTC. The gene calls are TRBV12-5 and TRBJ2-7, with TRBD2 as a possible D gene (5 bases). This CDR3 comprises 17 residues. Germline-derived CDR1 and CDR2 are LGHNT and FRNRAP. Trimming pared 2 bases from V and 0 bases from J, leaving 17 bases between.

The rearrangement uses TRBV5-8 and TRBJ1-3, with 7 bases aligning to TRBD1. After removal of 5 bases from V and 4 bases from J, the junction contained 9 bases not matched to a gene. Looked up from germline, CDR1 is SGHTS and CDR2 is YDEGEE. The CDR3 is 15 residues long. In nucleotides, the CDR3 is TGTGCCAGCAGGAACAGGGGTTATGGGGGAAACACCATATATTTT. Residues: CASRNRGYGGNTIYF.

J is TRBJ2-3 and V is TRBV20-1; D call uncertain. Germline V gene sequence: CDR1 DFQATT, CDR2 SNEGSKA (reference sequence). Trimming shortened V by 6 bases and J by 4 bases, and 8 bases separated the two germline ends. This CDR3 comprises 11 residues. In DNA form, the CDR3 reads TGCAGTGCCCAATCCCCAGATACGCAGTATTTT. Protein sequence: CSAQSPDTQYF.

This clone appeared a single time. This chain uses TRBV11-2 with TRBJ2-2; 9 nucleotides agree with TRBD1. J gave up 0 bases and V 7 bases, and 6 bases lay outside the gene matches. The CDR3 has 16 amino acids. CDR1 is SGHAT and CDR2 is FQNNGV in the germline V gene. The DNA of the CDR3 is TGTGCCAGCATCGGAGACAGGGGGTCGAACACCGGGGAGCTGTTTTTT. Protein: CASIGDRGSNTGELFF.

The chain carries TRBV7-2 and TRBJ2-7, with 10 bases fitting TRBD2. This CDR3 has 15 amino acids. The V segment lost 4 bases and the J segment 4 bases; nucleotides outside the gene matches: 7. The germline gives CDR1 SGHTA, CDR2 FQGNSA. In nucleotides, the CDR3 is TGTGCCAGCAGCTCCTCTAGCGGGGGTATGTACGAGCAGTACTTC. Translating it yields CASSSSSGGMYEQYF.

The chain is built from TRBV6-1 and TRBJ1-6; D perhaps matches TRBD1 (6 bases). The CDR3 is 16 amino acids. V was cut by 2 bases and J by 4 bases, with 12 bases left in between. The germline gives CDR1 MNHNS, CDR2 SASEGT. CDR3: CASSEWGGTYNSPLHF. The DNA of the CDR3 is TGTGCCAGCAGTGAATGGGGGGGGACATATAATTCACCCCTCCACTTT.

This chain uses TRBV6-1 with TRBJ2-3, with TRBD2 matching over 13 bases. The junction had 4 bases not matched to a gene; V was cut back by 4 bases and J by 3 bases. The CDR3 has 16 amino acids. Per the germline V gene, CDR1 is MNHNS and CDR2 is SASEGT. CDR3 DNA: TGTGCCAGCAGTGCCACTAGCGGGGGGGCGACAGATACGCAGTATTTT. It translates to CASSATSGGATDTQYF.

This clone turned up a few times. The CDR3 loop reads CASGFGQTYEQYF. The CDR3 nucleotides are TGTGCCAGTGGATTTGGACAGACCTACGAGCAGTACTTC. The chain joins TRBV19 to TRBJ2-7, with a possible D match to TRBD1 (6 bases). Deletions cut 8 bases from V and 2 bases from J, with 13 bases between. The CDR3 spans 13 residues. Germline V gene data show CDR1 as LNHDA and CDR2 as SQIVND (reference sequence).

The chain has TRBV19 and TRBJ1-6; no definite D call. CDR1 is LNHDA and CDR2 is SQIVND in the germline V gene (reference sequence). Trimming stripped 7 bases from V and 6 bases from J, with 16 bases between. The CDR3 has 15 residues. The DNA of the CDR3 is TGTGCCAGTACACTCCGGAGGGAATCTAATTCACCCCTCCACTTT. It codes for CASTLRRESNSPLHF.

The chain combines TRBV7-9 with TRBJ2-7; TRBD2 is a possible D gene (7 bases). CDR1 and CDR2 (germline): SEHNR, FQNEAQ (reference sequence). Trimming pared 3 bases from V and 6 bases from J, leaving 12 bases between. This CDR3 is 13 amino acids long. CDR3: CASSFGGPSEQYF. The CDR3 DNA reads TGTGCCAGCAGCTTCGGGGGGCCCTCCGAGCAGTACTTC.

The V call is TRBV5-1, the J call TRBJ2-1; 11 bases are a match to TRBD2. The CDR3 has 17 residues. V shed 3 bases, J shed 7 bases, and the junction held 12 bases outside the gene matches. Germline CDR1 SGHRS, CDR2 YFSETQ. CDR3: CASSSEFSGGAGNEQFF. DNA of the CDR3: TGCGCCAGCAGCTCGGAGTTTAGCGGGGGGGCGGGTAATGAGCAGTTCTTC.

The table lists this clone with a few counts. This chain links TRBV6-6 with TRBJ2-7, with 7 nucleotides matching TRBD1. With V trimmed by 6 bases and J by 0 bases, 8 bases remained unmatched. The length of the CDR3 is 15 residues. The germline V gene encodes CDR1 MNHNY and CDR2 SVGAGI (reference sequence). The chain's CDR3 is CASSRDSSLSYEQYF. DNA of the CDR3: TGTGCCAGCAGCCGGGACAGTTCCCTCTCCTACGAGCAGTACTTC.

There are a few counts of this clone. This chain uses TRBV7-3 with TRBJ1-2; D is unclear. This CDR3 comprises 13 residues. Deletions cut 3 bases from V and 7 bases from J, with 12 bases between. Germline V gene lookup returns CDR1 SGHTA and CDR2 FQGTGA. The CDR3 reads CASSFEGAAGYTF. CDR3 in DNA: TGTGCCAGCAGCTTCGAGGGCGCAGCTGGCTACACCTTC.

J is TRBJ2-3 and V is TRBV6-5; 12 bases line up with TRBD1. The CDR3 is 16 residues long. The ends lost 4 bases at V and 5 bases at J; junction bases unmatched: 7. Germline CDR1 MNHEY, CDR2 SVGAGI. CDR3 DNA sequence: TGTGCCAGCAGTTCATCCGGGACAGGGGGCGTAGATACGCAGTATTTT. This encodes CASSSSGTGGVDTQYF.